The 28 T cell receptor beta chains below were found in one sample sequenced in a study of PD-1 blockade in mismatch repair-deficient tumors. Sequenced by immunoSEQ multiplex PCR; TCRdb stores in-frame clones only, minus some. The sample holds around 52,000 clones, around 85% seen once. Sequencing was performed on peripheral blood, taken 20 weeks after starting pembrolizumab. These receptors were taken from an adult with mismatch repair-deficient cancer.

The J gene is TRBJ1-1, the V gene TRBV18; D is possibly TRBD1 (5 bases). This CDR3 spans 16 amino acids. With 3 bases removed from V and 0 bases from J, the gap between germline ends came to 14 bases. The germline V gene encodes CDR1 KGHSH and CDR2 LQKENI. The CDR3 protein is CASSPTRGAMNTEAFF. The CDR3 region has the DNA TGTGCCAGCTCACCGACAAGGGGCGCCATGAACACTGAAGCTTTCTTT.

This clone has a handful of counts. This chain uses TRBV2 with TRBJ2-2; D ambiguous. In germline, CDR1 is SNHLY, CDR2 FYNNEI. Trimming took 4 bases from V and 4 from J, leaving 13 bases between them. This CDR3 spans 15 amino acids. The CDR3, as DNA: TGTGCCAGCAGTGGACATGCTGTTGGCACCGGGGAGCTGTTTTTT. Translated: CASSGHAVGTGELFF.

Notes on this clone: The sample contains more than one DNA sequence encoding this CDR3. The rearrangement uses TRBV7-9 and TRBJ1-1; D unclear. This CDR3 region has 15 residues. The germline V gene has CDR1 SEHNR and CDR2 FQNEAQ (reference sequence). The ends were cut back, 5 bases at V and 0 bases at J, with 13 bases in the middle. CDR3 coding DNA: TGTGCCAGCAGCAAACCAACGGGGATGAACACTGAAGCTTTCTTT. Amino acid sequence: CASSKPTGMNTEAFF.

This chain's CDR3 is CASSGRGGELFF. CDR3 nucleotide sequence: TGCGCCAGCAGTGGTAGGGGGGGGGAGCTGTTTTTT. The rearrangement uses TRBV10-1 and TRBJ2-2; D may be TRBD1 (6 bases). Per germline, CDR1 WNHNN and CDR2 SYGVQD (reference sequence). The CDR3 runs to 12 residues. Trimming cost V 4 bases and J 8 bases, with 8 bases left between them.

The chain is built from TRBV11-2 and TRBJ2-2; TRBD1 is a possible D gene (5 bases). Deletions cut 1 base from V and 7 bases from J, with 13 bases between. The germline CDR1 and CDR2 sequences are SGHAT and FQNNGV. This CDR3 comprises 15 residues. CDR3 coding DNA: TGTGCCAGCAGCTTAGGTCTCGTGGACATCGGGGAGCTGTTTTTT. Translating gives CASSLGLVDIGELFF.

V is TRBV5-1 and J is TRBJ1-1; 8 bases agree with TRBD1. Germline V gene sequence: CDR1 SGHRS, CDR2 YFSETQ. The CDR3 is made up of 12 amino acids. V lost 4 bases, J lost 7 bases, and 3 bases stayed unmatched. The chain's CDR3 is CASSPDRGEAFF. CDR3 in DNA: TGCGCCAGCAGCCCTGACAGGGGTGAAGCTTTCTTT.

The CDR3 nucleotides read TGTGCCAGCATTTTCCGGACAGTTCTTCAAGAGACCCAGTACTTC. It specifies CASIFRTVLQETQYF. The rearrangement uses TRBV6-1 and TRBJ2-5; tentative D call: TRBD1 (6 bases). Germline V gene data show CDR1 as MNHNS and CDR2 as SASEGT. Trimming took 7 bases from V and 2 from J, leaving 17 bases between them. This CDR3 has 15 residues.

The chain recombines TRBV5-1 with TRBJ2-1; 8 nucleotides line up with TRBD1. The germline CDR1 and CDR2 sequences are SGHRS and YFSETQ. There are 15 residues in the CDR3. J was trimmed by 6 bases and V by 4 bases; bases with no gene match: 9. Written as DNA, the CDR3 is TGCGCCAGCAGCCCCGGACAGGGATGGGGCAATGAGCAGTTCTTC. It encodes CASSPGQGWGNEQFF.

The rearrangement joins TRBV15 to TRBJ2-7, with D unclear. The CDR3 has 18 amino acids. Germline CDR1 is LNHNV and CDR2 is YYDKDF (reference sequence). The V and J ends lost 0 bases and 0 bases respectively, with 18 bases between them. CDR3 residues: CATSRDTGETSISYEQYF. CDR3 nucleotide sequence: TGTGCCACCAGCAGAGATACCGGCGAAACATCCATCTCCTACGAGCAGTACTTC.

CDR3 loop: CAWSAGGAYEQYF. CDR3 nucleotides: TGTGCCTGGAGCGCAGGGGGGGCCTACGAGCAGTACTTC. The V call is TRBV30, the J call TRBJ2-7; D might be TRBD1 or TRBD2, each matching 7 bases. V gave up 3 bases and J gave up 2 bases, with 11 bases separating them. This CDR3 contains 13 residues. Germline lookup yields CDR1 GTSNPN and CDR2 SVGIG (reference sequence).

This chain joins TRBV29-1 and TRBJ1-2; maybe TRBD1 (5 bases). CDR3 size: 12 residues. V lost 6 bases and J lost 6, with 14 bases in between. Germline V gene data show CDR1 as SQVTM and CDR2 as ANQGSEA. The CDR3: CSVPPQGDGYTF. CDR3 coding DNA: TGCAGCGTCCCCCCCCAGGGTGATGGCTACACCTTC.

The chain combines TRBV30 with TRBJ1-5; unclear D gene. CDR1 and CDR2 (germline): GTSNPN, SVGIG (reference sequence). The CDR3 runs to 13 residues. Trimming took off 4 bases at V and 4 bases at J, with 11 bases between the two ends. CDR3 bases: TGTGCCTGGACGCCAGGACGGAATCAGCCCCAGCATTTT. Its protein is CAWTPGRNQPQHF.

The chain is built from TRBV7-8 and TRBJ1-2; 7 bases are a match to TRBD1. Germline V lookup: CDR1 SGHVS, CDR2 FQNEAQ. V lost 5 bases to trimming and J lost 6 bases; unmatched junction nucleotides: 6. CDR3 length: 13 amino acids. As DNA, the CDR3 is TGTGCCAGCAGCCACCGACAGGGTAATGGCTACACCTTC. It is translated as CASSHRQGNGYTF. The whole variable domain, filled in from reference TRBV7-8 and TRBJ1-2, reads GAGVSQSPRYKVAKRGQDVALRCDPISGHVSLFWYQQALGQGPEFLTYFQNEAQLDKSGLPSDRFFAERPEGSVSTLKIQRTQQEDSAVYLCASSHRQGNGYTFGSGTRLTVV.

The rearrangement uses TRBV6-5 and TRBJ1-1, with D possibly TRBD1 on 6 matching bases. This CDR3 has 16 residues. V shed 3 bases and J shed 0 bases, with 14 bases lying between them. The germline V gene has CDR1 MNHEY and CDR2 SVGAGI. The CDR3 coding sequence is TGTGCCAGCAGTTATACCCGGACAGCCATGAACACTGAAGCTTTCTTT. It encodes CASSYTRTAMNTEAFF.

The rearrangement joins TRBV11-2 to TRBJ2-4, with TRBD2 identical over 10 bases. Unmatched junction bases numbered 12, after V lost 5 bases and J lost 5 bases. The V gene's germline CDR1 is SGHAT and CDR2 FQNNGV. The CDR3 runs 17 residues. This CDR3 is CASSLLAGVMAENIQYF. CDR3 DNA sequence: TGTGCCAGCAGCCTCCTAGCGGGAGTGATGGCTGAAAACATTCAGTACTTC.

V is TRBV11-2 and J is TRBJ2-1, with TRBD2 identical over 12 bases. CDR3 size: 14 residues. V lost 10 bases and J lost 5; bases outside the gene matches: 6. Germline lookup yields CDR1 SGHAT and CDR2 FQNNGV. CDR3 coding DNA: TGTGCCACCGAGACTAGCGGGAGAGACAATGAGCAGTTCTTC. Protein sequence: CATETSGRDNEQFF.

CDR3 nucleotides: TGCGCCAGCAGTGCTAGACAAGGAACTGAAGCTTTCTTT. It encodes CASSARQGTEAFF. The J gene is TRBJ1-1, the V gene TRBV10-1; no reliable D call. Germline V gene lookup returns CDR1 WNHNN and CDR2 SYGVQD (reference sequence). The CDR3 is 13 amino acids. The V end lost 4 bases, the J end lost 5 bases, and 11 bases lay between the germline ends.

The chain uses TRBV7-2 and TRBJ2-5; the D gene is possibly TRBD2 (6 bases). Per the germline V gene, CDR1 is SGHTA and CDR2 is FQGNSA. CDR3 length equals 15 residues. The V gene lost 5 bases and the J gene lost 5 bases, with 18 bases spanning the gap. CDR3 region: CASSPWGRAGETQYF. The CDR3 DNA is TGTGCCAGCAGCCCCTGGGGCAGGGCGGGGGAGACCCAGTACTTC. The full variable domain, its missing parts supplied by reference TRBV7-2 and TRBJ2-5, is GAGVSQSPSNKVTEKGKDVELRCDPISGHTALYWYRQSLGQGLEFLIYFQGNSAPDKSGLPSDRFSAERTGGSVSTLTIQRTQQEDSAVYLCASSPWGRAGETQYFGPGTRLLVL.

The chain joins TRBV28 to TRBJ1-4, with TRBD1 matching 12 bases. Per germline, CDR1 MDHEN and CDR2 SYDVKM. V trimming: 2 bases; J trimming: 8 bases; junction bases outside the gene matches: 3. This CDR3 has 15 amino acids. The CDR3 bases are TGTGCCAGCAGTTTACCGGGACAGGGGGCGGAAAAACTGTTTTTT. It specifies CASSLPGQGAEKLFF.

J is TRBJ2-1 and V is TRBV7-9; D ambiguous. Looked up from germline, CDR1 is SEHNR and CDR2 is FQNEAQ (reference sequence). Trimming removed 3 bases at V and 6 bases at J, with 12 bases between. This CDR3 has 14 amino acids. This CDR3 reads CASSFPGLINEQFF. The CDR3 DNA reads TGTGCCAGCAGCTTTCCGGGCCTGATCAATGAGCAGTTCTTC.

The gene calls are TRBV14 and TRBJ2-7; TRBD2 aligns across 10 bases. Germline-derived CDR1 and CDR2 are SGHDN and FVKESK. J lost 3 bases, V lost 0 bases, and 5 bases had no gene match. The CDR3 totals 16 residues. CDR3 nucleotides: TGTGCCAGCAGCCAAGAGAATAGCGGGAGGCTCTACGAGCAGTACTTC. Amino acid sequence: CASSQENSGRLYEQYF. The full variable domain, in which reference TRBV14 and TRBJ2-7 provide the parts outside the CDR3, is EAGVTQFPSHSVIEKGQTVTLRCDPISGHDNLYWYRRVMGKEIKFLLHFVKESKQDESGMPNNRFLAERTGGTYSTLKVQPAELEDSGVYFCASSQENSGRLYEQYFGPGTRLTVT.

The J gene is TRBJ2-6, the V gene TRBV5-1, with 7 nucleotides matching TRBD1. The CDR3 runs 17 residues. Trimming took 3 bases from V and 0 from J; bases not matched to a gene: 6. Per germline, CDR1 SGHRS and CDR2 YFSETQ. The CDR3 DNA reads as TGCGCCAGCAGCTACGGGACAGTGAACTCTGGGGCCAACGTCCTGACTTTC. Protein product: CASSYGTVNSGANVLTF. Supplemented by reference TRBV5-1 and TRBJ2-6, the full variable domain reads KAGVTQTPRYLIKTRGQQVTLSCSPISGHRSVSWYQQTPGQGLQFLFEYFSETQRNKGNFPGRFSGRQFSNSRSEMNVSTLELGDSALYLCASSYGTVNSGANVLTFGAGSRLTVL.

The J gene is TRBJ1-1, the V gene TRBV30; 7 nucleotides agree with TRBD1. Looked up from germline, CDR1 is GTSNPN and CDR2 is SVGIG (reference sequence). This CDR3 contains 15 residues. J lost 2 bases, V lost 2 bases, and 8 bases had no gene match. CDR3 bases: TGTGCCTGGAGTCCTCGACAGGGTTTCAACACTGAAGCTTTCTTT. The encoded protein is CAWSPRQGFNTEAFF.

This clone appeared once. V usage is TRBV5-4 and J usage is TRBJ2-5; 9 bases match TRBD2. Germline CDR1 is SGHNT and CDR2 is YYREEE (reference sequence). The ends lost 0 bases at V and 7 bases at J; junction bases unmatched: 10. The CDR3 has 16 amino acids. CDR3 nucleotides: TGTGCCAGCAGCTTGGTGGTAGCGGGAGTCCTTAGGACCCAGTACTTC. This translates into CASSLVVAGVLRTQYF. The variable domain in full, with the rest retrieved from reference TRBV5-4 and TRBJ2-5, is ETGVTQSPTHLIKTRGQQVTLRCSSQSGHNTVSWYQQALGQGPQFIFQYYREEENGRGNFPPRFSGLQFPNYSSELNVNALELDDSALYLCASSLVVAGVLRTQYFGPGTRLLVL.

The count of this clone is one. The gene calls are TRBV11-2 and TRBJ2-6; D is tentatively TRBD1 or TRBD2 (6 bases each). Germline values: CDR1 SGHAT, CDR2 FQNNGV. Trimming cost V 4 bases and J 3 bases, with 16 bases left between them. This CDR3 contains 17 residues. In DNA form, the CDR3 reads TGTGCCAGCAGCTCCGGAGGGGGGTACCATGGGGCCAACGTCCTGACTTTC. This translates into CASSSGGGYHGANVLTF.

This chain links TRBV7-2 with TRBJ2-2; 7 nucleotides line up with TRBD2. CDR1 is SGHTA and CDR2 is FQGNSA in the germline V gene. Unmatched junction bases numbered 13, after V lost 5 bases and J lost 7 bases. The CDR3 contains 16 residues. The CDR3 loop reads CASSPLSVGGGGELFF. The CDR3 nucleotides are TGTGCCAGCAGCCCCCTATCAGTTGGGGGGGGCGGGGAGCTGTTTTTT.

This clone has only one observation. The chain joins TRBV15 to TRBJ1-2; D is undetermined. V was shortened by 1 base and J by 8 bases, with 17 bases between the two germline ends. Germline lookup yields CDR1 LNHNV and CDR2 YYDKDF (reference sequence). This CDR3 comprises 15 residues. CDR3 sequence reads: CATSRGAPAIRGYTF. The CDR3 region has the DNA TGTGCCACCAGCAGAGGGGCACCCGCTATTAGAGGCTACACCTTC.

This rearrangement joins TRBV5-4 to TRBJ2-2; D gene ambiguous. This CDR3 region has 15 residues. Germline assignment: CDR1 SGHNT and CDR2 YYREEE (reference sequence). Trimming pared 5 bases from V and 4 bases from J, leaving 15 bases between. The DNA of the CDR3 is TGTGCCAGCAGGTCGGTGGGAATGGCCACCGGGGAGCTGTTTTTT. This translates into CASRSVGMATGELFF.